A selection of T cell receptor beta chains follows, all from one sample in a study of human T cells and chemical hapten exposure. TCRdb reprocessed the RACE reads with MiXCR, giving one entry per CDR3 protein. The sample shows 75,000 to 80,000 distinct CDR3 sequences, around 9.4% of them seen only once. The specimen was whole blood. The source of these receptors is a female donor in good health. Some clones in this sample may be carry-over from other donors' samples. Each CDR3 is given without its conserved first and last residue. Clone sizes are given selectively: once, few, many, or a class where the clone is expanded.

>many|TRBV4-2
ASSQGGKDSYPYDNQPQH
>few|TRBV27
ASSDPSGGAPIYEQY
>few|TRBV29-1
SVGNRDGYGYT
>few|TRBV27
ASSLYGQGSYNEQF
>-|TRBV12-3/TRBV12-4
ASSAEIGTGEGTEAF
>few|TRBV29-1
SAMGNTDTQY
>many|TRBV7-2
ASSPNKITPASLLAQPQH
>-|TRBV12-3/TRBV12-4
ASSFRGSGANVLT
>few|TRBV11-2
ASSRNYRDSRVANEKLF
>many|TRBV25-1
ASSDRFTYEQY
>-|TRBV5-5
ASSPSGGINTGELF
>many|TRBV28
ASSPLVASSTDTQY
>-|TRBV3-1
ASSQRPRDYNSPLH
>few|TRBV12-3/TRBV12-4
ASSPEYGTLSTDTQY
>many|TRBV7-2
ASSSKSGTGGKQETQY
>few|TRBV7-2
ASRADRRPHYNEQF
>few|TRBV20-1
SARASGERNSPLH
>many|TRBV4-1
ASSLIRAGANVLT
>many|TRBV12-3/TRBV12-4
ASSHRTEAF
>-|TRBV29-1
SARLAGRTDTQY
>few|TRBV5-1
ASSLIVRLNSPLH
>-|TRBV7-2
ATNRAPNAEAF
>-|TRBV7-3
ASSSGPQREQY
>-|TRBV10-2
ASSESRTEAF
>few|TRBV7-7
ASSLDTSGASEQF
>many|TRBV29-1
SVGVVYGNTEAF
>-|TRBV7-9
ASSSDITGANQETQY
>medium-sized|TRBV28
ASSLRQAGEDTQY
>many|TRBV12-3/TRBV12-4
ASSLRTVYSPLH
>-|TRBV20-1
SARDVLGKINNEQF
>many|TRBV12-3/TRBV12-4
ASSFGQINEKLF
>-|TRBV7-9
ASSPDRGRTDTQY
>-|TRBV12-3/TRBV12-4
ASSPGTISEQF
>many|TRBV7-8
ASSLFGQTNTEAF
>few|TRBV29-1
SVEGRPGQGYNEQF
>-|TRBV12-3/TRBV12-4
ASSFLDRVVYGYT
>few|TRBV7-3
ASSLGTATEAF
>-|TRBV20-1
SARHGQGAPNTIY
>-|TRBV30
AWSVASYNSPLH
>-|TRBV6-1
ASSEGQVPSAF
>many|TRBV12-3/TRBV12-4
ASSDGTSRSGNTIY
>-|TRBV5-1
VSSPSGNLQPGANVLT
>few|TRBV3-1
ASSFRTGLYEQY
>few|TRBV20-1
SARAYSNQPQH
>-|TRBV4-2
ASSQGGARTGELF
>many|TRBV7-9
ASSLGDITAPPRVLQH
>-|TRBV29-1
SVRGVDRGTEAF
>many|TRBV20-1
SARDRGHNYGYT
>many|TRBV7-2
ASSLVLGLDTEAF
>-|TRBV7-8
ASSRTGTGGNQPQH
>-|TRBV29-1
SVGITQETQY